Listed here is a single TCR beta chain. The antigen is unknown. V dropped 1 base and J dropped 8; count of bases not matched to a gene: 11. Germline V gene lookup returns CDR1 SGHNT and CDR2 YYREEE (reference sequence). CDR3 length: 15 amino acids. The record originates from a study of beta chain features in type 1 diabetes. The wider study: All samples together contributed about 100,000,000 sorted cells for examination.

Only one heparinised blood draw was taken per donor, and its volume averaged about 116 mL. Via CD45RO/CCR7/CD25/CD127/CD95/CD27, cells of the CD4+ naive, central memory, regulatory and stem cell-like memory subsets were sorted. Since all of the isolated RNA was reverse transcribed, expressed TCRB transcripts were what got sequenced. The method was immunoSEQ multiplex PCR; TCRdb's version includes in-frame clones alone and lacks a portion of them. Found here are about 15,000 clones, approximately 40% of them singletons; the top ten hold under 0.6%. Overall study findings and caveats: HLA influence on TCRB rearrangement stayed unresolved here.

The chain couples TRBV5-4 to TRBJ1-2, with 7 bases that match TRBD1. This sequence originates from a woman between 35 and 50 years old in good health. Material: stem cell memory CD4+ T cells from blood. The DNA of the CDR3 is TGTGCCAGCAGCTTGACCAAGACAGGGAGGATCGGCTACACCTTC. Translating it yields CASSLTKTGRIGYTF.